The present T cell receptor beta chain was sequenced within a study of blood T cell repertoires in COVID-19. Study information: T cells, B-cell-depleted T cells, or PBMCs supplied cDNA or gDNA.

Authors' analysis steps: Estimates of nucleated cell counts were drawn from the amplification of reference gene primers. Data came from immunoSEQ multiplex PCR; TCRdb stores just in-frame clones and leaves some out. V and J calls and clone size come straight from that table; D and trimming were deduced from the DNA. The sample records some 14,000 clones, 90% being singletons. Germline lookup yields CDR1 SGHRS and CDR2 YFSETQ. Unmatched junction bases numbered 4, after V lost 4 bases and J lost 4 bases. The CDR3 has 14 amino acids. A single count supports this clone. The chain carries TRBV5-1 and TRBJ2-1; TRBD1 aligns across 8 bases. The material sequenced was peripheral blood. The TCR originated in a human donor in a cohort sampled during active COVID-19. The CDR3: CASSQGQDYNEQFF. CDR3 bases: TGCGCCAGCAGCCAGGGACAGGATTACAATGAGCAGTTCTTC.